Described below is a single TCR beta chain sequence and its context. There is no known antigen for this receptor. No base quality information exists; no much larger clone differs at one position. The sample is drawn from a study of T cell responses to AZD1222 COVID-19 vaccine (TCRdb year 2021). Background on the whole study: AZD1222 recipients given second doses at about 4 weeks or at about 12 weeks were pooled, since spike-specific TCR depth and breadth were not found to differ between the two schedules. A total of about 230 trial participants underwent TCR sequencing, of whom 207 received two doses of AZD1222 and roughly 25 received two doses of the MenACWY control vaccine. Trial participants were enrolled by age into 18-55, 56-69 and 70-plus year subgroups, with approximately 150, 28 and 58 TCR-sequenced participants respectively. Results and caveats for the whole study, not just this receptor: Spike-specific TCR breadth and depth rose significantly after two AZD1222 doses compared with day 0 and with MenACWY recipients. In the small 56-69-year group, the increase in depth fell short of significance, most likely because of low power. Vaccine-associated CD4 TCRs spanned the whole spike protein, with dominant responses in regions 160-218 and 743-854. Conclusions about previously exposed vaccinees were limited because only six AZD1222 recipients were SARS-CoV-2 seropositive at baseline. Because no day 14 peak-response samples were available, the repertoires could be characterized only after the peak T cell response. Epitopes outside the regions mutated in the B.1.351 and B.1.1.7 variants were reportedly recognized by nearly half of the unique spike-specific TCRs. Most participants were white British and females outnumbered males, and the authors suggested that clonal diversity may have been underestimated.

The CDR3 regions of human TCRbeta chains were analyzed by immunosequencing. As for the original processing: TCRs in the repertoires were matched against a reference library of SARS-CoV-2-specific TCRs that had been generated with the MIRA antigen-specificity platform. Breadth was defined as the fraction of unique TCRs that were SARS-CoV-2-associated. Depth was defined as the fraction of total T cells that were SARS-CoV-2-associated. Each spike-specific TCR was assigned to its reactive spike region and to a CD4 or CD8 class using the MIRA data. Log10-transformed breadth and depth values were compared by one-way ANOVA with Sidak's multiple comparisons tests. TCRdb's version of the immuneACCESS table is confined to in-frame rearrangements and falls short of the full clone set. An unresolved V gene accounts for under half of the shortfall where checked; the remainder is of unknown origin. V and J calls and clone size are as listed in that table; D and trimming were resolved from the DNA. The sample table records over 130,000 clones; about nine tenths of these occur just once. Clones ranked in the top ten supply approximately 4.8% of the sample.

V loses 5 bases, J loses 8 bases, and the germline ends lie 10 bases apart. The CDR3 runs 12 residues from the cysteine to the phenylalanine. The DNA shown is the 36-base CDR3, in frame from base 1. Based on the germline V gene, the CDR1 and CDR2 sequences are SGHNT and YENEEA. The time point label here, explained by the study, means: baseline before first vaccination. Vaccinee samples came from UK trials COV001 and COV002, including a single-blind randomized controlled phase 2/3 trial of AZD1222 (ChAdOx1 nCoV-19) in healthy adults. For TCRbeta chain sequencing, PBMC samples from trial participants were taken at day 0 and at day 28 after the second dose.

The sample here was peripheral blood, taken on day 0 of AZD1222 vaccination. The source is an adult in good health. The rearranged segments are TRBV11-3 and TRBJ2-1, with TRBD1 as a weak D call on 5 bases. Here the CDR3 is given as CASSRRRDEQFF. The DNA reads TGTGCCAGCAGCCGCCGCAGGGATGAGCAGTTCTTC.